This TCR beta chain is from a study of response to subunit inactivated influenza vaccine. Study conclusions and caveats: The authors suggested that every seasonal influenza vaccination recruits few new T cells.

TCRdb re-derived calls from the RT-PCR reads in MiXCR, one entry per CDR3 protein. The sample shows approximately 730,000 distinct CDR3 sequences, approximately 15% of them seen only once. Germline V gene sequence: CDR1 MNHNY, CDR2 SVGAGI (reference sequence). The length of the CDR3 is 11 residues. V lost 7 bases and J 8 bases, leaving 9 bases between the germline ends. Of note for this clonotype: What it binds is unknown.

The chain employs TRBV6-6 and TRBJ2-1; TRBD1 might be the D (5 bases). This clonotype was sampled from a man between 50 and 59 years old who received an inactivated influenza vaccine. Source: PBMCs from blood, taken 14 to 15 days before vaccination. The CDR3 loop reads CASNRGYEQFF. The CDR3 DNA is TGTGCCAGCAATAGGGGATATGAGCAGTTCTTC.